This T cell receptor beta chain was captured in a study of graft-versus-host responses after intestinal transplantation. Study-wide background: Recipients underwent multivisceral, liver-intestinal, or isolated intestinal transplants. Among the recipients, all got anti-thymocyte globulin induction and then tacrolimus and steroids for approximately 3 years.

TCRdb's copy holds only in-frame clones and misses some; the assay was immunoSEQ multiplex PCR. The sample holds approximately 3,500 clones; around 75% are singletons and the top ten take less than 9%. As to this clone: Its specificity is not known.

The CDR3 is 14 residues long. Germline CDR1 and CDR2: MRHNA and SNTAGT. V gave up 5 bases and J gave up 3 bases; unmatched junction bases: 3. General study points: Among recipient marrow samples, GvH clones were found; some appeared first in ileum or blood. When patients had graft-donor T cell macrochimerism, their allografts held high graft-versus-host to host-versus-graft clonal ratios.

The time point was: postoperative day 105 after intestinal transplantation (dayNNNN = postoperative day). The graft tissue was processed, and this released both intraepithelial and lamina propria lymphocytes. This chain links TRBV6-4 with TRBJ2-2, with 7 bases aligning to TRBD1. Sequencing was performed on ileum tissue, taken 105 days after intestinal transplantation. This receptor was obtained from a human patient who received an intestinal transplant, so some T cells may come from the graft donor. CDR3 bases: TGTGCCAGCAGTTACGGGACAGACACCGGGGAGCTGTTTTTT. It translates to CASSYGTDTGELFF.